This T cell receptor beta chain was captured in a study of blood T cell repertoires in COVID-19. Original processing notes: How many nucleated cells were present was estimated from reference gene primer amplification. Produced via immunoSEQ multiplex PCR; TCRdb's table is partial and in-frame only. That table supplies the V and J calls and clone size; D and trimming were determined from the DNA. Among around 70,000 clones listed, roughly 80% were seen once. Per the germline V gene, CDR1 is SGDLS and CDR2 is YYNGEE. This CDR3 spans 15 amino acids. V was shortened by 3 bases and J by 0 bases, with 10 bases between the two germline ends.

The sample taken for sequencing was peripheral blood. The receptor comes from a human donor in a cohort sampled during active COVID-19. The chain has TRBV9 and TRBJ1-3, with D possibly TRBD1 on 5 matching bases. Here the CDR3 DNA reads TGTGCCAGCAGCGCGGGAGACAGCTCTGGAAACACCATATATTTT. This codes for CASSAGDSSGNTIYF. The whole variable domain, remainder taken from reference TRBV9 and TRBJ1-3, is DSGVTQTPKHLITATGQRVTLRCSPRSGDLSVYWYQQSLDQGLQFLIQYYNGEERAKGNILERFSAQQFPDLHSELNLSSLELGDSALYFCASSAGDSSGNTIYFGEGSWLTVV.